The present T cell receptor (beta chain) was sequenced within a study of T cell responses to AZD1222 COVID-19 vaccine. Points from the study as a whole: Reportedly, nearly half of unique spike TCRs recognized epitopes outside B.1.351/B.1.1.7 mutations. Spike-specific TCR repertoires showed rising breadth and depth after two AZD1222 doses. Clonal diversity was possibly underestimated, and the donors were mostly white British, with more females. The CD4 TCRs associated with vaccination extended across spike and predominated at 160-218 and 743-854.

Assay: immunoSEQ multiplex PCR; the TCRdb copy retains only in-frame clones and omits some. The data show under 200,000 clones, 85% to 95% seen once. Concerning this clone: The antigen is unknown.

This TCR came from an adult in good health. This material consisted of peripheral blood, taken on day 0 of AZD1222 vaccination.

As DNA, the CDR3 is TGTGCCAGCAATTTACAGGGGCGAAACACTGAAGCTTTCTTT. Amino acids: CASNLQGRNTEAFF. The gene calls are TRBV2 and TRBJ1-1; 7 positions match TRBD1. V lost 7 bases and J lost 2; bases outside the gene matches: 7. Per the germline V gene, CDR1 is SNHLY and CDR2 is FYNNEI. The CDR3 has 14 residues.